This TCR beta chain was profiled in a study of OX40 agonist ivuxolimab in advanced cancers. The overall study: At 0.01 to 10 mg/kg, ivuxolimab was administered intravenously to patients every 2 weeks.

The repertoire was sequenced with immunoSEQ multiplex PCR; TCRdb's copy has only in-frame clones and lacks some. The sample yields 65,000 to 85,000 clones, 85% seen once. The CDR3 covers 15 residues. Germline V gene data show CDR1 as LGHNA and CDR2 as YSLEER. V was clipped by 5 bases and J by 4 bases; unmatched bases: 11. The chain carries TRBV4-3 and TRBJ2-7; TRBD2 aligns across 7 bases. Specimen: CD4+ or CD8+ T cells sorted from blood, collected in a trial of the OX40 agonist ivuxolimab. This TCR was recovered from an adult with an advanced solid tumor such as melanoma, head and neck, liver or kidney cancer. The CDR3 sequence: CASSAGLGDPYEQYF. Written as DNA, the CDR3 is TGCGCCAGCAGCGCTGGACTAGGGGATCCTTACGAGCAGTACTTC.